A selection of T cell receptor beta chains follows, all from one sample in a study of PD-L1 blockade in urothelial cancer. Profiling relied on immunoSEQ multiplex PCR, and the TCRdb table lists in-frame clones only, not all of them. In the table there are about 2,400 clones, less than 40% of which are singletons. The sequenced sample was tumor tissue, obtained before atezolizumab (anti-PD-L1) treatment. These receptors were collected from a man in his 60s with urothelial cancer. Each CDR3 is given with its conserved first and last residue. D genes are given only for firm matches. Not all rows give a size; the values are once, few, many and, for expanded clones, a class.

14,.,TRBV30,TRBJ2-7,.,TGTGCCTGGAGTGTGAACCGCTCACCCTACGAGCAGTACTTC,CAWSVNRSPYEQYF
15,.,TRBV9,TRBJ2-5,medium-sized,TGTGCCAGCAGCGTAGCTTTCGGTCCGAAAGAGACCCAGTACTTC,CASSVAFGPKETQYF
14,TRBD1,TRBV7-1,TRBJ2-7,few,TGTGCCAGCAGCTTGGGACAGGGTAACTACGAGCAGTACTTC,CASSLGQGNYEQYF
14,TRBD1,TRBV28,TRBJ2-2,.,TGTGCCAGCAGTTTACTGCAGGGGGCCGGAGAGCTGTTTTTT,CASSLLQGAGELFF
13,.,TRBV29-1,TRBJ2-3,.,TGCAGCGACCGGTCGAGGAACACAGATACGCAGTATTTT,CSDRSRNTDTQYF
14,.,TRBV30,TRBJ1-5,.,TGTGCCTGGAGTGTTTCCGGGGGGGGTCAGCCCCAGCATTTT,CAWSVSGGGQPQHF
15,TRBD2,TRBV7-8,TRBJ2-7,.,TGTGCCAGCAGCTCCTCCGGGACTAGACTCGTCGAGCAGTACTTC,CASSSSGTRLVEQYF
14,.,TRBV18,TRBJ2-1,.,TGTGCCAGCTCACAATCCACCGGGGTCAGTGAGCAGTTCTTC,CASSQSTGVSEQFF
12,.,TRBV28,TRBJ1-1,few,TGTGCCAGCAGACAGGGTTCAGCTGAAGCTTTCTTT,CASRQGSAEAFF
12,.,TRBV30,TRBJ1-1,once,TGTGCCTGGAGTGGACAGAACACTGAAGCTTTCTTT,CAWSGQNTEAFF
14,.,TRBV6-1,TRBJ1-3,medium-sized,TGTGCCAGCAGTGAAGGGACCGAGGGAAACACCATATATTTT,CASSEGTEGNTIYF
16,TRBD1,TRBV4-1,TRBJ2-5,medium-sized,TGCGCCAGCAGCCACCCCCGGGACAGTACCCAAGAGACCCAGTACTTC,CASSHPRDSTQETQYF
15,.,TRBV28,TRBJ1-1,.,TGTGCCAGCAGTTTAGAAGGGGCCCAGTATAGTGAAGCTTTCTTT,CASSLEGAQYSEAFF
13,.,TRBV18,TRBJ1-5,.,TGTGCCAGCTCACCGGAGGAAAATCAGCCCCAGCATTTT,CASSPEENQPQHF
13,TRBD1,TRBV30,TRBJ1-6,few,TGTGCCTGGGGCCCGGGACAGGGAGCTCCCCTCCACTTT,CAWGPGQGAPLHF
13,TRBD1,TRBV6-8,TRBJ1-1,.,TGTGCCACCAGGGACAGGGTAAACACTGAAGCTTTCTTT,CATRDRVNTEAFF
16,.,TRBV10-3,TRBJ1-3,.,TGTGCCATCAGTGAGTCGAAAGGCAGCTCTGGAAACACCATATATTTT,CAISESKGSSGNTIYF
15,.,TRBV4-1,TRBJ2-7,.,TGCGCCAGCAGCCTATTTCAGGGAGTAAGGTACGAGCAGTACTTC,CASSLFQGVRYEQYF
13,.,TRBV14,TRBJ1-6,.,TGTGCCAGCAGCCAGCGGGGCGGGTCACCCCTCCACTTT,CASSQRGGSPLHF
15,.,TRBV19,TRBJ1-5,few,TGTGCCAGTAGTATTGGGCAGGGGATAGGACAGCCCCAGCATTTT,CASSIGQGIGQPQHF
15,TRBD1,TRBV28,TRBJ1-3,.,TGTGCCAGCAGCACGGACAGGGGGAATGGAAACACCATATATTTT,CASSTDRGNGNTIYF
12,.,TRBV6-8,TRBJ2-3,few,TGTGCCAGCAGTCCGAGGTTAGATACGCAGTATTTT,CASSPRLDTQYF
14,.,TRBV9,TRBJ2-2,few,TGTGCCAGTGGACGGGGCGCCCGGGTCGGGGAGCTGTTTTTT,CASGRGARVGELFF
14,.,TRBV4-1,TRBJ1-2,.,TGCGCCAGCAGCCAAGACGCCAGACCGGGAGGCTACACCTTC,CASSQDARPGGYTF
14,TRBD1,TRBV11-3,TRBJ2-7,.,TGTGCCAGCAGCCGCCGGGACAGGGCATCCGAGCAGTACTTC,CASSRRDRASEQYF
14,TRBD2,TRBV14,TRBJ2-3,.,TGTGCCAGCAGACTAGCGGGGGGGCCGGATACGCAGTATTTT,CASRLAGGPDTQYF
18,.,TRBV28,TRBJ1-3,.,TGTGCCAGCAGACTAACGACAGGAGTGCGGGTCTCTGGAAACACCATATATTTT,CASRLTTGVRVSGNTIYF
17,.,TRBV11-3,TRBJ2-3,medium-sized,TGTGCCAGCAGCCATTCTAGCCGGGACTTTCGCACAGATACGCAGTATTTT,CASSHSSRDFRTDTQYF
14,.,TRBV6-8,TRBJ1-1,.,TGTGCCAGCAGTGACCCTTGGCTGAGAACTGAAGCTTTCTTT,CASSDPWLRTEAFF